This TCR beta chain was identified during a study of T-cell memory formation after mild COVID-19. With 10 bases removed from V and 5 bases from J, the gap between germline ends came to 11 bases. The CDR3 is made up of 12 amino acids. The authors produced TCR alpha and TCR beta cDNA libraries with sample barcodes and UMIs by 5'RACE using constant-segment primers. TCRdb ran MiXCR on the 5' RACE reads and lists one entry per CDR3 protein. Among 200,000 to 250,000 distinct CDR3 sequences listed, approximately 9% were seen once. The chain is built from TRBV12-3 or TRBV12-4 and TRBJ1-4; D remains unclear. The clonotype was recovered from a young man who had mild COVID-19 (a few samples of this study predate the infection). Cell type and time point are not known. The sample consisted of PBMCs or a T cell subset sorted from them (not recorded which). CDR3 amino acids: CAIRGRNEKLFF. The CDR3 bases are TGTGCCATCCGCGGCAGGAATGAAAAACTGTTTTTT.